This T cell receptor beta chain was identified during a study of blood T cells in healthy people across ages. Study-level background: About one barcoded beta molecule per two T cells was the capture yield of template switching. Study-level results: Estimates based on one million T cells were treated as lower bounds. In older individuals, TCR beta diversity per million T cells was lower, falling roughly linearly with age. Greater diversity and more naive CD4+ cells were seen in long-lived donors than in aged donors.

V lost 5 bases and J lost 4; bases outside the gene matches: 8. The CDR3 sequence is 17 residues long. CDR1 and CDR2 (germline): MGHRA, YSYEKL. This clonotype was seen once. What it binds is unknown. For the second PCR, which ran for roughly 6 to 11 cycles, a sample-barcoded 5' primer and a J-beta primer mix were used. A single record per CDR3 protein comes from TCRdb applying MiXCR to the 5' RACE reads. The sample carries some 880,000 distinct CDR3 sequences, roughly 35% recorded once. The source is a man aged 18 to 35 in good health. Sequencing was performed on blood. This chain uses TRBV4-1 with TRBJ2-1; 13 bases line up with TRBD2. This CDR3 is CASSTTSGGARYNEQFF. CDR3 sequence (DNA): TGCGCCAGCAGCACCACTAGCGGGGGGGCCCGGTACAATGAGCAGTTCTTC.